This T cell receptor beta chain was captured in a study of beta chain features in type 1 diabetes. On the study more broadly: Analysis included over 90 million sorted cells drawn from all samples.

As every portion of the isolated RNA was reverse transcribed, the sequencing read expressed TCRB transcripts. Measured with immunoSEQ multiplex PCR; TCRdb has only the in-frame clones, and not every one. The sample lists just over 450,000 clones, 25% to 35% occurring once. Germline V lookup: CDR1 MGHDK, CDR2 SYGVNS. CDR3 size: 14 residues. V shed 1 base and J 8 bases; nucleotides not matched to a gene: 2. Concerning this clone: Antigen specificity is unknown.

Overall study results and limits: Cells with high TCR expression could be over-represented when cDNA is sequenced.

This sequence joins TRBV25-1 and TRBJ1-4, with 9 bases lining up with TRBD1. This TCR came from a man aged 18 to 30 in good health. The material sequenced was naive CD4+ T cells from blood. Written as DNA, the CDR3 is TGTGCCAGCAGTGAATCGGGGACAGGGGAAAAACTGTTTTTT. It codes for CASSESGTGEKLFF.